What follows is one T cell receptor (beta chain) and its context. These data come from a study of blood T cell repertoires in COVID-19. Study summary: Sites in the United States, Italy and Spain provided acute and convalescent COVID-19 samples. Nucleic acid was either cDNA or gDNA, and it came from T cells, B-cell-depleted T cells, or PBMCs.

The CDR3 has 15 residues. The V gene's germline CDR1 is MDHEN and CDR2 SYDVKM. V lost 1 base, J lost 5 bases, and 14 bases lay in between. Authors' processing steps: Counts of nucleated cells, estimated from reference gene primer amplification, were obtained. Sequenced by immunoSEQ multiplex PCR; TCRdb stores in-frame clones only, minus some. That table furnishes V, J and clone size, whereas the DNA furnished D and trimming. The sample lists approximately 140,000 clones, about 87% occurring once. The sequenced material came from peripheral blood. This receptor was taken from a man in his sixties with active or convalescent COVID-19. This chain uses TRBV28 with TRBJ1-1; weak D call: TRBD1 (5 bases). CDR3 sequence reads: CASSLSRQGSTEAFF. In DNA form, the CDR3 reads TGTGCCAGCAGTTTATCCCGCCAGGGCAGTACTGAAGCTTTCTTT.